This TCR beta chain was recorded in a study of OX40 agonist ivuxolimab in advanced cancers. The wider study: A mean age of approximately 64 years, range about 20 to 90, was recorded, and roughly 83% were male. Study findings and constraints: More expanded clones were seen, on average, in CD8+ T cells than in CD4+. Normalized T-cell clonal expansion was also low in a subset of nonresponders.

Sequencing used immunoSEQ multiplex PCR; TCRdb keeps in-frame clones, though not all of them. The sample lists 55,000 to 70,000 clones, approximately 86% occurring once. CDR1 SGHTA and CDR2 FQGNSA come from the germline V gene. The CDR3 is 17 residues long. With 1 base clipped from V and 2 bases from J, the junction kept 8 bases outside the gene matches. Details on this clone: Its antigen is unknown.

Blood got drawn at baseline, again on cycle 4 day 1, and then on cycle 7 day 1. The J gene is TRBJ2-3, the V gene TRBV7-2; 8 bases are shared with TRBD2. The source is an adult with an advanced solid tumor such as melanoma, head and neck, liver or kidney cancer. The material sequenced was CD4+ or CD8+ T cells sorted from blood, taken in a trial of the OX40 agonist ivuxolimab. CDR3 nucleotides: TGTGCCAGCAGCTTAGAGGGTAGCGGGGCCTACACAGATACGCAGTATTTT. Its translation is CASSLEGSGAYTDTQYF.